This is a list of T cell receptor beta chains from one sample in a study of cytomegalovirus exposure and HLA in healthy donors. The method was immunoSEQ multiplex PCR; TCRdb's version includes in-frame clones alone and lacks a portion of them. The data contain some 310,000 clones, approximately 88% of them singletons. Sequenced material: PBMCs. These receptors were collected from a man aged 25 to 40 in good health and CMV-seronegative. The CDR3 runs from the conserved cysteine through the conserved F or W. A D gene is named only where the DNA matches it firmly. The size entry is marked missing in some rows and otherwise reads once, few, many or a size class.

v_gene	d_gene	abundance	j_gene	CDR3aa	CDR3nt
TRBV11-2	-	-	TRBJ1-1	CASSLGGLTEAFF	TGTGCCAGCAGCTTAGGGGGACTCACAGAAGCTTTCTTT
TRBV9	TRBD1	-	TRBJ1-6	CASSVQGAYNSPLHF	TGTGCCAGCAGCGTGCAGGGGGCCTATAATTCACCCCTCCACTTT
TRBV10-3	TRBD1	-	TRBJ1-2	CAIRGTGSSYGYTF	TGTGCCATCAGGGGGACAGGGTCCTCATATGGCTACACCTTC
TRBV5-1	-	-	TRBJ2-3	CASSLRPSGGTDTQYF	TGCGCCAGCAGCCTTCGTCCTTCAGGGGGCACAGATACGCAGTATTTT
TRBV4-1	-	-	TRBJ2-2	CASSQENRGGKHGELFF	TGCGCCAGCAGCCAAGAGAACCGTGGAGGGAAGCACGGGGAGCTGTTTTTT
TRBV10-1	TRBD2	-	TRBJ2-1	CASSALAGNEQFF	TGCGCCAGCAGTGCTCTAGCGGGAAATGAGCAGTTCTTC
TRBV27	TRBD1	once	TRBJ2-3	CASSLSRGRITDTQYF	TGTGCCAGCAGTTTATCAAGGGGGCGTATCACAGATACGCAGTATTTT
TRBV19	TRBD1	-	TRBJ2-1	CASSTYPRDRVYNEQFF	TGTGCCAGTAGTACCTACCCAAGAGACAGGGTGTACAATGAGCAGTTCTTC
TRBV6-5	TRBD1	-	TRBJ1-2	CASRRTGYGYTF	TGTGCCAGCAGACGGACAGGCTATGGCTACACCTTC
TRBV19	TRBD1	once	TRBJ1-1	CASTDGQAWTEAFF	TGTGCCAGTACCGATGGACAGGCCTGGACTGAAGCTTTCTTT
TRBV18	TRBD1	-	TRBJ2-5	CASSPGQGPETQYF	TGTGCCAGCTCACCGGGACAGGGGCCGGAGACCCAGTACTTC
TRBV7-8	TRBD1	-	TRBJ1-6	CASSLAGTVYNSPLHF	TGTGCCAGCAGCTTAGCGGGGACAGTATATAATTCACCCCTCCACTTT
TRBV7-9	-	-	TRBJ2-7	CASSGGLGEQYF	TGTGCCAGCAGCGGGGGACTTGGGGAGCAGTACTTC
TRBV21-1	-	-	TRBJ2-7	CASSKGQRGSSYEQYF	TGTGCCAGCAGCAAGGGCCAAAGGGGCTCTTCCTACGAGCAGTACTTC
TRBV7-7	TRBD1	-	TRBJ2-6	CASSLGTGGALGANVLTF	TGTGCCAGCAGCTTAGGGACAGGGGGCGCATTAGGGGCCAACGTCCTGACTTTC
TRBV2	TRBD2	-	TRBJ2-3	CASSPGTSGGLTDTQYF	TGTGCCAGCAGTCCCGGGACTAGCGGGGGGCTCACAGATACGCAGTATTTT
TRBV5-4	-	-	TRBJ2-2	CASSLRQDPTGELFF	TGTGCCAGCAGCCTACGACAGGACCCCACCGGGGAGCTGTTTTTT
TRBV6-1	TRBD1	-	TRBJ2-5	CASTIMGTGGETQYF	TGTGCCAGCACCATAATGGGGACAGGGGGCGAGACCCAGTACTTC
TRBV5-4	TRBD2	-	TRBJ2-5	CASSFSGRTRIVQETQYF	TGTGCCAGCAGCTTTTCAGGACGGACTAGAATAGTACAAGAGACCCAGTACTTC
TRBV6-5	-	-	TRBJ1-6	CASSYSLDTSSPLHF	TGTGCCAGCAGTTACTCGCTTGACACCAGTTCACCCCTCCACTTT
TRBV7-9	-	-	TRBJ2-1	CASSLAGSSYNEQFF	TGTGCCAGCAGCTTAGCGGGGAGCTCCTACAATGAGCAGTTCTTC
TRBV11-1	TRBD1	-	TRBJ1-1	CASMGTGDRGGGQHTEAFF	TGTGCCAGCATGGGGACAGGGGATCGTGGGGGAGGCCAGCACACTGAAGCTTTCTTT
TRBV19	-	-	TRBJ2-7	CASSPLTGTLTYEQYF	TGTGCCAGTAGTCCCTTAACAGGAACCTTAACCTACGAGCAGTACTTC
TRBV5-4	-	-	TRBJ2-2	CASSSGGGFTGELFF	TGTGCCAGCAGCTCGGGTGGGGGCTTCACCGGGGAGCTGTTTTTT
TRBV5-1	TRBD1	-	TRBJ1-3	CASSLGTGSIENTIYF	TGCGCCAGCAGCTTGGGGACAGGGAGCATAGAAAACACCATATATTTT
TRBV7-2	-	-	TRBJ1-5	CASRGQLSDNQPQHF	TGTGCCAGCAGGGGACAACTTAGCGACAATCAGCCCCAGCATTTT
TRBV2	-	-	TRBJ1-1	CASSWDKNTEAFF	TGTGCCAGCAGCTGGGACAAGAACACTGAAGCTTTCTTT
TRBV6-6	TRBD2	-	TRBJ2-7	CASRASGATYEQYF	TGTGCCAGCAGAGCTAGCGGGGCAACCTACGAGCAGTACTTC
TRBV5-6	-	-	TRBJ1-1	CASSYNRATNTEAFF	TGTGCCAGCAGCTATAACAGGGCAACGAACACTGAAGCTTTCTTT
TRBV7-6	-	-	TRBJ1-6	CASSLDRNIGVSPLHF	TGTGCCAGCAGCTTAGACAGAAATATAGGTGTGTCACCCCTCCACTTT
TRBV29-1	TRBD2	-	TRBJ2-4	CSAGGAGAKNIQYF	TGCAGCGCGGGGGGGGCCGGGGCCAAAAACATTCAGTACTTC
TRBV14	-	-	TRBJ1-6	CASSLGHPGYNSPLHF	TGTGCCAGCAGCCTCGGACACCCGGGTTATAATTCACCCCTCCACTTT
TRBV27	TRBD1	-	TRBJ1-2	CASSLGQGYGYTF	TGTGCCAGCAGTCTGGGACAGGGTTATGGCTACACCTTC
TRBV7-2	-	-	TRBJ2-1	CASSLLGVVGNEQFF	TGTGCCAGCAGCTTACTAGGAGTTGTAGGCAATGAGCAGTTCTTC
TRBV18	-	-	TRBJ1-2	CASSPSMEGYTF	TGTGCCAGCTCACCATCAATGGAGGGCTACACCTTC
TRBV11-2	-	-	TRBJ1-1	CASSFGREGWTEAFF	TGTGCCAGCAGCTTTGGTAGGGAGGGATGGACTGAAGCTTTCTTT
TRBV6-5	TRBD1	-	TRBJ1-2	CASSLTGYYGYTF	TGTGCCAGCAGCTTGACAGGGTACTATGGCTACACCTTC
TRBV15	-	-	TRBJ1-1	CATSRQTDMNTEAFF	TGTGCCACCAGCCGGCAGACGGACATGAACACTGAAGCTTTCTTT
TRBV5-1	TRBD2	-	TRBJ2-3	CASSQGLAGTDTQYF	TGCGCCAGCAGCCAGGGACTAGCGGGTACAGATACGCAGTATTTT
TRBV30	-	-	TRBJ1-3	CAWSGQNSGNTIYF	TGTGCCTGGAGTGGGCAGAACTCTGGAAACACCATATATTTT